The clone carrying this TCR beta chain was observed at least ten times. No antigen is known for it. Per germline, CDR1 SQVTM and CDR2 ANQGSEA. The CDR3 has 14 residues. V was shortened by 4 bases and J by 7 bases, with 19 bases between the two germline ends. TCRdb recomputed calls from the 5' RACE reads with MiXCR, one row per CDR3 protein. This table has roughly 18,000 distinct CDR3 sequences, approximately 19% appearing once. These data come from a study of spatial heterogeneity in lung cancer. Turning to the study itself: The study sequenced follow-up PBMC samples when they were available, at a median of about 23 months after resection.

Study results and limitations: There were more appearances of ubiquitous expanded tumor TCRs in blood at resection than at follow-up.

As for time point: blood at routine non-recurrence follow-up after resection. Whole RNA, which was extracted from tumor, nontumor lung tissue or frozen PBMC, was sequenced without any cell sorting. The TCR sequence derives from a male donor with early-stage non-small cell lung cancer. Sequences were derived from PBMCs, sampled at follow-up. The rearrangement uses TRBV29-1 and TRBJ1-2; D not certain. The CDR3 DNA reads as TGCAGCGTTGTGCCCGGGTGGGGATTGGGTGGCTACACCTTC. Translating it yields CSVVPGWGLGGYTF.